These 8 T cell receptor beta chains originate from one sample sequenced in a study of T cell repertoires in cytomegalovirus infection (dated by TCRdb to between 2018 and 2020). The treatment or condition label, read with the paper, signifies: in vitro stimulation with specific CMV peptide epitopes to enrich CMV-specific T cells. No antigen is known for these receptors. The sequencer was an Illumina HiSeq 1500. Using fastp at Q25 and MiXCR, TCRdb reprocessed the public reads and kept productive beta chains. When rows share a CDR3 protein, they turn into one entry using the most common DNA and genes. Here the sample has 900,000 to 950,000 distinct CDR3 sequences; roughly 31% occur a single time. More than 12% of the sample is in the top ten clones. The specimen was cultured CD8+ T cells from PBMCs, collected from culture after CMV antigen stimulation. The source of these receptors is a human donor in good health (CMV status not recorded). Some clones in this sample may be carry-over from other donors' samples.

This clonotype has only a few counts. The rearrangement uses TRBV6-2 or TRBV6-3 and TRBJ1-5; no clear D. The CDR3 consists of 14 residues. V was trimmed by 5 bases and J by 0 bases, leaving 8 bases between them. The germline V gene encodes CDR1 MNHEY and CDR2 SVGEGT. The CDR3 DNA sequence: TGTGCCAGCAGTGTACGGTATAGCAATCAGCCCCAGCATTTT. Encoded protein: CASSVRYSNQPQHF.

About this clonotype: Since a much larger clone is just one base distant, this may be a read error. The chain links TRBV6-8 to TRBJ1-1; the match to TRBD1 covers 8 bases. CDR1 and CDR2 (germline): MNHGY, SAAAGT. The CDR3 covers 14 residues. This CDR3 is CASSPGQGITVAFF. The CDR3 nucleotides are TGTGCCAGCAGCCCCGGACAGGGAATTACTGTAGCTTTCTTT.

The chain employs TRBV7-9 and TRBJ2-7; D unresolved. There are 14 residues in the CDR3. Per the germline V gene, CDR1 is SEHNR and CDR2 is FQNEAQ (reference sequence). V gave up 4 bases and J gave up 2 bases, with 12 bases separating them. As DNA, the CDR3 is TGTGCCAGCAGCTCGACAAGGCAGGCCTACGAGCAGTACGTC. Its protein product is CASSSTRQAYEQYV.

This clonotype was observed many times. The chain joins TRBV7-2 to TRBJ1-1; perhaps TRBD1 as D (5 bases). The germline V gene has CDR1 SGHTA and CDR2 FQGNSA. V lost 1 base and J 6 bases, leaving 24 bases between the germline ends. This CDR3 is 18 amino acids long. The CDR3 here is CASSLDLFQGLEGSEAFF. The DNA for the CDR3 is TGTGCCAGCAGCTTAGACCTCTTCCAGGGCCTCGAAGGGTCTGAAGCTTTCTTT.

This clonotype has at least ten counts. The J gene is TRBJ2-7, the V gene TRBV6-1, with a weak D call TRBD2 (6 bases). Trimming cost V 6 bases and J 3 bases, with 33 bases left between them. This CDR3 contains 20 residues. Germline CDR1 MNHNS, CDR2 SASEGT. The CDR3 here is CASSGGVWAQVQRDGYEQYF. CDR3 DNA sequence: TGTGCCAGCAGCGGGGGAGTGTGGGCCCAGGTCCAACGGGATGGCTACGAGCAGTACTTC.

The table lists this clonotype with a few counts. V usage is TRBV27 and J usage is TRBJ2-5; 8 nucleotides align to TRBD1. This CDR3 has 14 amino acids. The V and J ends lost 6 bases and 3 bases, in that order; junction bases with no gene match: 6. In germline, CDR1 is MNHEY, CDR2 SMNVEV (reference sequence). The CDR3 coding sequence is TGTGCCAGCAGGACGTCAGGGGGCGAAGAGACCCAGTACTTC. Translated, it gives CASRTSGGEETQYF.

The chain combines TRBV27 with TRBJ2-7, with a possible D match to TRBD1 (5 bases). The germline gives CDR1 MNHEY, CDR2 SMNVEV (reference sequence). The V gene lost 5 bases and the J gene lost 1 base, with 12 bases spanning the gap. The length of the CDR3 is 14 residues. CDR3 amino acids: CASSTTRQSYEQYF. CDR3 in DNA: TGTGCCAGCAGTACCACTCGACAGTCCTACGAGCAGTACTTC.

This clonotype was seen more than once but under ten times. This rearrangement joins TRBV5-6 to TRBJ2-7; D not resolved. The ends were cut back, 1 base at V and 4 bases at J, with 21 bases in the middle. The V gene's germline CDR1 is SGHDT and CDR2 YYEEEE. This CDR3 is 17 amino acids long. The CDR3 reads CASSLLAPRAPLYEQYF. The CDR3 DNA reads TGTGCCAGCAGCTTGTTGGCACCGCGTGCCCCCCTATACGAGCAGTACTTC.